These 25 T cell receptor beta chains were all obtained from the same sample, sequenced in a study of cytomegalovirus exposure and HLA in healthy donors. The primer mix had 60 Vbeta and 13 Jbeta primers. Method: immunoSEQ multiplex PCR; TCRdb's copy keeps in-frame clones and lacks some. The table lists 160,000 or so clones, roughly 88% of them singletons, with over 1.5% in the top ten. Source material: PBMCs. The receptor source for this set is a woman aged 18-29 years in good health and CMV-seronegative.

The chain links TRBV5-1 to TRBJ1-6, with D hard to call. The CDR3 totals 13 residues. Trimming pared 0 bases from V and 6 bases from J, leaving 4 bases between. Germline CDR1 and CDR2: SGHRS and YFSETQ. The DNA of the CDR3 is TGCGCCAGCAGCTTGGTAGCTAATTCACCCCTCCACTTT. This codes for CASSLVANSPLHF.

The rearrangement links TRBV11-1 to TRBJ2-4, with a weak D call TRBD1 (7 bases). CDR1 and CDR2 (germline): SGHAT, FQDESV (reference sequence). Trimming removed 8 bases at V and 8 bases at J, with 22 bases between. The CDR3 runs 15 residues. The CDR3 loop is CASAEGTGEEDIQYF. The DNA of the CDR3 is TGTGCCAGCGCTGAGGGCACAGGGGAGGAAGACATTCAGTACTTC.

This clone was detected once. The chain is built from TRBV5-6 and TRBJ1-5, with TRBD1 as a possible D gene (5 bases). The V end was cut by 0 bases, the J end by 2 bases, with 12 bases between. CDR3 length equals 16 residues. Germline V gene sequence: CDR1 SGHDT, CDR2 YYEEEE. CDR3 in DNA: TGTGCCAGCAGCTTGGCGGGGGACGGAGGCAATCAGCCCCAGCATTTT. It encodes CASSLAGDGGNQPQHF.

The chain links TRBV2 to TRBJ1-1; 8 bases line up with TRBD1. J lost 7 bases, V lost 6 bases, and 7 bases had no gene match. The CDR3 extends over 13 amino acids. The V gene's germline CDR1 is SNHLY and CDR2 FYNNEI. The CDR3: CASRGLTGGEAFF. CDR3 nucleotide sequence: TGTGCCAGCAGGGGGCTCACAGGGGGTGAAGCTTTCTTT. Complete variable domain (other parts from reference TRBV2 and TRBJ1-1): EPEVTQTPSHQVTQMGQEVILRCVPISNHLYFYWYRQILGQKVEFLVSFYNNEISEKSEIFDDQFSVERPDGSNFTLKIRSTKLEDSAMYFCASRGLTGGEAFFGQGTRLTVV.

As regards this clone: The sample contains more than one DNA sequence encoding this CDR3. V and J are TRBV6-5 and TRBJ1-1; the D is unclear. The CDR3 contains 14 residues. Germline V gene sequence: CDR1 MNHEY, CDR2 SVGAGI. V was pared by 2 bases and J by 4 bases, with 11 bases between. CDR3 sequence (DNA): TGTGCCAGCAGTTACAATAGTCCCGGCACTGAAGCTTTCTTT. Its translation is CASSYNSPGTEAFF.

The chain couples TRBV11-2 to TRBJ2-5; the match to TRBD2 covers 10 bases. This CDR3 has 16 amino acids. The junction had 9 bases not matched to a gene; V was cut back by 5 bases and J by 3 bases. Per germline, CDR1 SGHAT and CDR2 FQNNGV. CDR3 in DNA: TGTGCCAGCAGCGAACCACTCACTAGCGGGAAAGAGACCCAGTACTTC. Its protein product is CASSEPLTSGKETQYF.

This clone was recorded a few times. The chain has TRBV5-5 and TRBJ1-2, with D possibly TRBD1 on 5 matching bases. Germline V CDR1 and CDR2: SGHKS, YYEKEE (reference sequence). The length of the CDR3 is 13 residues. V lost 5 bases to trimming and J lost 7 bases, with 15 bases between them. CDR3 in DNA: TGTGCCAGCAGTTCCGTAGGGGTTTTTGGCTACACCTTC. It codes for CASSSVGVFGYTF.

V gene TRBV5-1 combines with J gene TRBJ1-1; D is perhaps TRBD1 (5 bases). CDR3 length: 14 residues. Per the germline V gene, CDR1 is SGHRS and CDR2 is YFSETQ. V lost 1 base and J lost 1, with 8 bases in between. CDR3 in amino acids: CASSLTGSNTEAFF. For the CDR3, the DNA is TGCGCCAGCAGCTTGACAGGCTCGAACACTGAAGCTTTCTTT.

V gene TRBV9 combines with J gene TRBJ1-1; no clear D. The CDR3 totals 14 residues. The germline V and J ends were trimmed by 4 bases and 6 bases, with 16 bases remaining between them. Germline values: CDR1 SGDLS, CDR2 YYNGEE. The CDR3 here is CASSYLEGWAEAFF. Here the CDR3 DNA reads TGTGCCAGCAGCTACCTTGAGGGTTGGGCTGAAGCTTTCTTT. Using reference TRBV9 and TRBJ1-1 for the parts outside the CDR3, the full variable domain is DSGVTQTPKHLITATGQRVTLRCSPRSGDLSVYWYQQSLDQGLQFLIQYYNGEERAKGNILERFSAQQFPDLHSELNLSSLELGDSALYFCASSYLEGWAEAFFGQGTRLTVV.

This chain links TRBV10-2 with TRBJ1-6, with TRBD1 identical over 7 bases. CDR1 is WSHSY and CDR2 is SAAADI in the germline V gene. Trimming removed 3 bases from V and 11 bases from J; junction bases left unmatched: 1. The CDR3 length is 12 residues. CDR3 amino acids: CASSEQGPPLHF. DNA of the CDR3: TGCGCCAGCAGTGAACAGGGGCCACCCCTCCACTTT.

CDR3 DNA sequence: TGTGCCAGCAGCTATGAGCGCGATGAGCAGTTCTTC. Amino acid sequence: CASSYERDEQFF. The genes are TRBV7-8 and TRBJ2-1, with unresolved D. Germline CDR1 reads SGHVS; CDR2 reads FQNEAQ. Trimming shortened V by 4 bases and J by 8 bases, and 9 bases separated the two germline ends. This CDR3 comprises 12 residues. The entire variable domain, with the rest obtained from reference TRBV7-8 and TRBJ2-1, is as follows: GAGVSQSPRYKVAKRGQDVALRCDPISGHVSLFWYQQALGQGPEFLTYFQNEAQLDKSGLPSDRFFAERPEGSVSTLKIQRTQQEDSAVYLCASSYERDEQFFGPGTRLTVL.

The chain combines TRBV28 with TRBJ2-1; 7 nucleotides match TRBD2. The germline CDR1 and CDR2 sequences are MDHEN and SYDVKM. V lost 6 bases, J lost 1 base, and 6 bases stayed unmatched. The CDR3 covers 15 residues. CDR3 nucleotide sequence: TGTGCCAGCAGCCTCCCGGGGGGATCCTACAATGAGCAGTTCTTC. Residues: CASSLPGGSYNEQFF.

This sequence joins TRBV5-4 and TRBJ2-5, with 7 bases lining up with TRBD1. The J call may not be correct, given that the DNA end is closer to TRBJ2-7. CDR3 length equals 14 residues. Germline V CDR1 and CDR2: SGHNT, YYREEE (reference sequence). The DNA of the CDR3 is TGTGCCAGCAGCGGATGGGACAGTGCCTACGAGCAGTACTTC. Amino acid sequence: CASSGWDSAYEQYF.

This clone was seen a single time. One end of the junction is discordant with germline, which a read error may explain. J is TRBJ2-2 and V is TRBV7-9; 7 bases align to TRBD1. Per germline, CDR1 SEHNR and CDR2 FQNEAQ (reference sequence). The CDR3 length is 16 residues. The chain's CDR3 is CSSNNEGQALTGELFF. For the CDR3, the DNA is TGTTCCAGCAACAATGAAGGACAGGCCTTAACCGGGGAGCTGTTTTTT.

The chain joins TRBV27 to TRBJ1-2; TRBD1 matches 7 bases. The V gene's germline CDR1 is MNHEY and CDR2 SMNVEV (reference sequence). This CDR3 spans 15 amino acids. V lost 2 bases to trimming and J lost 5 bases; unmatched junction nucleotides: 8. The CDR3 protein is CASSLEGALGYGYTF. As DNA, the CDR3 is TGTGCCAGCAGTTTAGAGGGGGCGCTCGGATATGGCTACACCTTC.

The gene calls are TRBV5-1 and TRBJ1-1; no clear D. CDR3 length: 13 residues. With 3 bases removed from V and 0 bases from J, the gap between germline ends came to 6 bases. Germline loops: CDR1 SGHRS, CDR2 YFSETQ. The CDR3 DNA follows: TGCGCCAGCAGCTCGGGGTTGAACACTGAAGCTTTCTTT. It yields the protein CASSSGLNTEAFF.

This chain uses TRBV20-1 with TRBJ2-3; D is undetermined. CDR3 length: 10 amino acids. V dropped 3 bases and J dropped 6 bases, with 4 bases sitting between them. Per the germline V gene, CDR1 is DFQATT and CDR2 is SNEGSKA (reference sequence). The CDR3 sequence: CSASQDTQYF. The CDR3 DNA reads as TGCAGTGCTAGTCAGGATACGCAGTATTTT.

In regard to this clone: Compared with germline, one end of the junction differs, possibly owing to a read error. The chain couples TRBV7-9 to TRBJ2-2, with TRBD1 matching 9 bases. Germline-derived CDR1 and CDR2 are SEHNR and FQNEAQ (reference sequence). This CDR3 has 15 residues. The CDR3 DNA reads TGTTCCAGCAGCCCCCGGGACAGGGACCCCGGGGAGCTGTTTTTT. Protein product: CSSSPRDRDPGELFF.

This clone was counted between two and nine times. The rearrangement joins TRBV5-1 to TRBJ2-1, with 7 nucleotides matching TRBD2. Germline values: CDR1 SGHRS, CDR2 YFSETQ. V dropped 1 base and J dropped 2; count of bases not matched to a gene: 3. The CDR3 is 15 amino acids. CDR3 sequence reads: CASSLSGGPYNEQFF. The CDR3 DNA reads as TGCGCCAGCAGCTTGTCGGGGGGTCCCTACAATGAGCAGTTCTTC.

The V call is TRBV30, the J call TRBJ1-2, with D possibly being TRBD1 (6 bases). The CDR3 is made up of 16 amino acids. V shed 5 bases and J shed 4 bases, with 23 bases lying between them. The germline gives CDR1 GTSNPN, CDR2 SVGIG (reference sequence). DNA of the CDR3: TGTGCCTGGGGAGAGGGACATCCGTACCCATTCTATGGCTACACCTTC. Its translation: CAWGEGHPYPFYGYTF.

The genes are TRBV5-1 and TRBJ2-7; TRBD2 might be the D (6 bases). The CDR3 contains 15 residues. The V gene's germline CDR1 is SGHRS and CDR2 YFSETQ. The V gene lost 4 bases and the J gene lost 0 bases, with 14 bases spanning the gap. The CDR3 nucleotides read TGCGCCAGCAGCCCCCGGACGGGAGTCTCCTACGAGCAGTACTTC. Residues: CASSPRTGVSYEQYF.

The CDR3 DNA reads as TGCGCCAGCAGCCTAGTCAGGACTAACGACAATGAGCAGTTCTTC. It translates to CASSLVRTNDNEQFF. V and J are TRBV5-1 and TRBJ2-1; a possible D gene is TRBD2 (6 bases). V was shortened by 4 bases and J by 5 bases, with 16 bases between the two germline ends. CDR3 size: 15 residues. The germline CDR1 and CDR2 sequences are SGHRS and YFSETQ.

This clone was counted a single time. The rearrangement joins TRBV5-1 to TRBJ2-4; no clear D. The CDR3 loop spans 13 amino acids. The ends were cut back, 0 bases at V and 6 bases at J, with 7 bases in the middle. Germline V gene data show CDR1 as SGHRS and CDR2 as YFSETQ. This CDR3 is CASSLARVNIQYF. CDR3 nucleotide sequence: TGCGCCAGCAGCTTGGCACGAGTAAACATTCAGTACTTC.

The chain couples TRBV5-4 to TRBJ2-3; no clear D gene. V was pared by 6 bases and J by 2 bases, with 19 bases between. CDR3 size: 16 residues. CDR1 and CDR2 (germline): SGHNT, YYREEE (reference sequence). CDR3 nucleotide sequence: TGTGCCAGCACCGCTGCCGCAGGAAGACCCACAGATACGCAGTATTTT. Its translation: CASTAAAGRPTDTQYF.

This clone was counted once. The rearrangement links TRBV28 to TRBJ2-1; D gene unclear. V was cut by 6 bases and J by 7 bases, with 10 bases left in between. CDR3 length: 12 amino acids. Germline assignment: CDR1 MDHEN and CDR2 SYDVKM. DNA for the CDR3: TGTGCCAGCAGCTCCTCCGGGAATGAGCAGTTCTTC. It is translated as CASSSSGNEQFF.